The clone carrying this TCR beta chain was recorded at least ten times. V dropped 3 bases and J dropped 4 bases, with 9 bases sitting between them. There are 13 residues in the CDR3. Germline V CDR1 and CDR2: MGHRA, YSYEKL. This record belongs to a study of T-cell reconstitution after alpha-beta-depleted transplantation in children. Unique molecular identifiers were incorporated when the TCRbeta library was constructed. TCRdb itself ran the PCR reads through MiXCR, one entry per CDR3 protein. The sample has approximately 800,000 distinct CDR3 sequences; around 15% are singletons. The specimen comprised PBMCs, mostly from graft donor cells, sampled 360 days after TCRalphabeta/CD19-depleted stem cell transplant. This chain connects TRBV4-1 to TRBJ2-5; the D gene is possibly TRBD2 (5 bases). This sequence was found in a male patient between 10 and 17 years old who had a stem cell transplant for acute lymphoblastic leukemia, so the T cells may come from the graft donor. The CDR3 sequence: CASSQGRVETQYF. In DNA form, the CDR3 reads TGCGCCAGCAGCCAGGGGAGAGTAGAGACCCAGTACTTC.